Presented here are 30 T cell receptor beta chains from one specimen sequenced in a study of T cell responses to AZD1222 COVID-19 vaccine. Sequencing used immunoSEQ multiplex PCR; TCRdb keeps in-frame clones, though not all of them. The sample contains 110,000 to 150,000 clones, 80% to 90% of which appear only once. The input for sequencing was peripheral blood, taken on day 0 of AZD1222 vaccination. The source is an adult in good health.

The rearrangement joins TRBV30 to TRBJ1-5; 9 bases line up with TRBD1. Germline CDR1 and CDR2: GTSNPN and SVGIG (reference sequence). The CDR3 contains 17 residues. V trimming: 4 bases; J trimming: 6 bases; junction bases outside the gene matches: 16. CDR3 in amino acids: CAWNDDTGGNGVQPQHF. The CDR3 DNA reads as TGTGCCTGGAACGACGACACAGGGGGCAATGGGGTTCAGCCCCAGCATTTT.

The CDR3 loop reads CASSLEGTGKGQPQHF. The CDR3 DNA follows: TGTGCCAGCAGCTTAGAAGGTACGGGAAAGGGTCAGCCCCAGCATTTT. The V call is TRBV7-8, the J call TRBJ1-5; no reliable D call. The CDR3 runs 16 residues. V was cut by 1 base and J by 6 bases, with 16 bases left in between. Germline V lookup: CDR1 SGHVS, CDR2 FQNEAQ.

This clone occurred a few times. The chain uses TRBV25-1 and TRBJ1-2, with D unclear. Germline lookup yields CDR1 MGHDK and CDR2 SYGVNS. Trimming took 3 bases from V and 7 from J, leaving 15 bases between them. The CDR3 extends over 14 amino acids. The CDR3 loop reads CASSDWGRRSGYTF. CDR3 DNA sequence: TGTGCCAGCAGTGATTGGGGAAGGAGGTCTGGCTACACCTTC.

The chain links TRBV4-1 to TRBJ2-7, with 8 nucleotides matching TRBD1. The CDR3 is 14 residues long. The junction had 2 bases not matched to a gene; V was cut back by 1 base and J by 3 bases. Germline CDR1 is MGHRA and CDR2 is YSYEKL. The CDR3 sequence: CASSQVTGGYEQYF. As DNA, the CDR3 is TGCGCCAGCAGCCAAGTCACAGGGGGCTACGAGCAGTACTTC.

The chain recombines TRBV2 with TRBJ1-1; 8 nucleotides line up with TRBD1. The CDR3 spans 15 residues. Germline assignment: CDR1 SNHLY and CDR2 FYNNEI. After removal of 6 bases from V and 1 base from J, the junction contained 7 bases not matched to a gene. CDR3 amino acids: CASRARGQGNTEAFF. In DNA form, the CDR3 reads TGTGCCAGCAGGGCACGCGGACAGGGGAACACTGAAGCTTTCTTT.

The CDR3: CASSQVQGWNQPQHF. As DNA, the CDR3 is TGTGCCAGCAGTCAGGTACAGGGCTGGAATCAGCCCCAGCATTTT. The chain has TRBV6-5 and TRBJ1-5, with D possibly being TRBD1 (6 bases). Looked up from germline, CDR1 is MNHEY and CDR2 is SVGAGI. The CDR3 spans 15 residues. V was trimmed by 5 bases and J by 4 bases, leaving 15 bases between them.

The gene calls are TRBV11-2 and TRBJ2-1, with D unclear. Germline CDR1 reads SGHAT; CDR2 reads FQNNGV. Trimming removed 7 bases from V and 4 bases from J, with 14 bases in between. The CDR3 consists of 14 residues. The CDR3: CASTQDPRYNEQFF. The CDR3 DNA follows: TGTGCCAGCACCCAAGATCCCAGGTACAATGAGCAGTTCTTC.

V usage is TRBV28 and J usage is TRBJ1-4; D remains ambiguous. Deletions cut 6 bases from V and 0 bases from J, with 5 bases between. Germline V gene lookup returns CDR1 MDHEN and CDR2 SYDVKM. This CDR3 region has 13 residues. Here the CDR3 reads CASSRATNEKLFF. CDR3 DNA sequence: TGTGCCAGCAGCAGAGCAACTAATGAAAAACTGTTTTTT.

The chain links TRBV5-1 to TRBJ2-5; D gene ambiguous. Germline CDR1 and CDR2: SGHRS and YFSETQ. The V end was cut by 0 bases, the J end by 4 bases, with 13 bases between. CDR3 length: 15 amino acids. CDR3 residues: CASSLEVGNGETQYF. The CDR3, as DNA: TGCGCCAGCAGCTTGGAGGTAGGGAATGGAGAGACCCAGTACTTC. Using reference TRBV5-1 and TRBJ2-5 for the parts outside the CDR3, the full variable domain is KAGVTQTPRYLIKTRGQQVTLSCSPISGHRSVSWYQQTPGQGLQFLFEYFSETQRNKGNFPGRFSGRQFSNSRSEMNVSTLELGDSALYLCASSLEVGNGETQYFGPGTRLLVL.

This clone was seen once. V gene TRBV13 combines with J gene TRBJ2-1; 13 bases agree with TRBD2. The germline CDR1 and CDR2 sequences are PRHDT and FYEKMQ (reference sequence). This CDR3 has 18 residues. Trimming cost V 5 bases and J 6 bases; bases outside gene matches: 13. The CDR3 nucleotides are TGTGCCAGCAGCCCCAACACTAGCGGGAGGGCCCGGGGCAATGAGCAGTTCTTC. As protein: CASSPNTSGRARGNEQFF.

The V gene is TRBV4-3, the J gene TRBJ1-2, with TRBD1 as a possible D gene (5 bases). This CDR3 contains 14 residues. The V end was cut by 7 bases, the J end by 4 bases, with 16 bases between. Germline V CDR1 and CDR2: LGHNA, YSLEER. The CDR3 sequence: CASKPSGAGYGYTF. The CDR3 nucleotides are TGCGCCAGCAAACCCTCCGGGGCGGGCTATGGCTACACCTTC.

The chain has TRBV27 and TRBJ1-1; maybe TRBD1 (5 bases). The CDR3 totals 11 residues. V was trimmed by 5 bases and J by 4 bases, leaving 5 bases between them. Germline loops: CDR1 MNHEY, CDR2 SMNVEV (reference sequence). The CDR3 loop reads CASSRGTEAFF. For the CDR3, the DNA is TGTGCCAGCAGTAGGGGCACTGAAGCTTTCTTT.

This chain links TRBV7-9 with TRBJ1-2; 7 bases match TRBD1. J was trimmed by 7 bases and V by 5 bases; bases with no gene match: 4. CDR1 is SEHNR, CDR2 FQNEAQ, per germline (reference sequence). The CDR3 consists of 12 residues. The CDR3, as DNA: TGTGCCAGCAGCACAGGGGTTTTTGGCTACACCTTC. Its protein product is CASSTGVFGYTF.

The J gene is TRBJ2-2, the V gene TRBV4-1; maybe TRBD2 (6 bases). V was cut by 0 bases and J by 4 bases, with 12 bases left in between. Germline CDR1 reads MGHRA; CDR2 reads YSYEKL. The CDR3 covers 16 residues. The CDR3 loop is CASSQDAGFLTGELFF. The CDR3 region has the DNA TGCGCCAGCAGCCAAGATGCGGGATTCCTCACCGGGGAGCTGTTTTTT.

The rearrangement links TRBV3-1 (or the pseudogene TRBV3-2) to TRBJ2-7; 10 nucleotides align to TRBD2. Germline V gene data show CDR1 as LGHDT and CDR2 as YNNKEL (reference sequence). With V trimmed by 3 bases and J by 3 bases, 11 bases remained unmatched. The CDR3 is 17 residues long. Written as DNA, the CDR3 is TGTGCCAGCAGCCACGCCCCGGGGGTAGCGGGAGGCTACGAGCAGTACTTC. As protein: CASSHAPGVAGGYEQYF.

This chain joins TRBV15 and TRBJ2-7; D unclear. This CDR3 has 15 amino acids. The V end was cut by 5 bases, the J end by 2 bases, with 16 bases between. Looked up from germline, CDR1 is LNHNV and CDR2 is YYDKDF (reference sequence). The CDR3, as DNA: TGTGCCACCAGCCCCCTTGTTGGGGATACCTACGAGCAGTACTTC. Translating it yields CATSPLVGDTYEQYF.

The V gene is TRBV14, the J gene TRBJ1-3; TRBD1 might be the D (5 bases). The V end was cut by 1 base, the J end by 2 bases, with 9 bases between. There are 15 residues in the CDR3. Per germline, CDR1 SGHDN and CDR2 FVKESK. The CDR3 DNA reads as TGTGCCAGCAGCCAAGTGACGGGGGCTGGAAACACCATATATTTT. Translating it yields CASSQVTGAGNTIYF.

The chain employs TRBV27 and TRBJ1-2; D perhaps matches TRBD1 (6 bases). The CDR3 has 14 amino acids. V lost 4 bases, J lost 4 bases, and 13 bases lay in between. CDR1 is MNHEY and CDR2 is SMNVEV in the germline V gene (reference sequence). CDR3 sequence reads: CASSSYRVGYGYTF. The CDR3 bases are TGTGCCAGCAGTTCATACAGGGTTGGCTATGGCTACACCTTC.

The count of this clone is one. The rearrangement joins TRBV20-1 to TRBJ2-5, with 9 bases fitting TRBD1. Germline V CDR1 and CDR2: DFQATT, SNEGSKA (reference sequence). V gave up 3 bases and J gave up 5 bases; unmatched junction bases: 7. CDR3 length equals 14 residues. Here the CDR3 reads CSASWDRVLETQYF. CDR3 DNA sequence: TGCAGTGCTAGTTGGGACAGGGTGTTGGAGACCCAGTACTTC.

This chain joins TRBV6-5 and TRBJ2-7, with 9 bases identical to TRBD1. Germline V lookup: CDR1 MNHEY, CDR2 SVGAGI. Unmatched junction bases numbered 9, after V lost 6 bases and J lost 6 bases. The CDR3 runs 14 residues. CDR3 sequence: CASRSPGTGSEQYF. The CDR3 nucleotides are TGTGCCAGCAGATCCCCCGGGACAGGGTCCGAGCAGTACTTC.

CDR3 DNA: TGTGCCAGCATTGCCGGGACAGGGGTCTACTTC. Its protein is CASIAGTGVYF. V and J are TRBV27 and TRBJ2-5; 10 positions match TRBD1. V shed 7 bases and J 14 bases; nucleotides not matched to a gene: 7. The CDR3 has 11 residues. From germline, CDR1 is MNHEY and CDR2 SMNVEV (reference sequence).

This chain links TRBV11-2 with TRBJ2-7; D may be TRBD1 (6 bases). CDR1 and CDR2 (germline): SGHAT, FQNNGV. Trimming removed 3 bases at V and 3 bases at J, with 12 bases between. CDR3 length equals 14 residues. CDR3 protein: CASSFRTDLYEQYF. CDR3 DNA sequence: TGTGCCAGCAGCTTCCGGACAGATCTCTACGAGCAGTACTTC. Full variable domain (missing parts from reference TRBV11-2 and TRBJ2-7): EAGVAQSPRYKIIEKRQSVAFWCNPISGHATLYWYQQILGQGPKLLIQFQNNGVVDDSQLPKDRFSAERLKGVDSTLKIQPAKLEDSAVYLCASSFRTDLYEQYFGPGTRLTVT.

The CDR3 bases are TGTGCCAGCAGCGACAGGGCGAACACTGAAGCTTTCTTT. Its translation: CASSDRANTEAFF. V usage is TRBV25-1 and J usage is TRBJ1-1; TRBD1 aligns across 7 bases. Unmatched junction bases numbered 2, after V lost 6 bases and J lost 1 base. Germline-derived CDR1 and CDR2 are MGHDK and SYGVNS. The CDR3 covers 13 residues.

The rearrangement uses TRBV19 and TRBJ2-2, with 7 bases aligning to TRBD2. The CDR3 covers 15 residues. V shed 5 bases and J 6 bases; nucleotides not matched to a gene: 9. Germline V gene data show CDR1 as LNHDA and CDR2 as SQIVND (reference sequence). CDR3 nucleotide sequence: TGTGCCAGTAGTGCCACACTAGCGATGCCCGGGGAGCTGTTTTTT. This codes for CASSATLAMPGELFF.

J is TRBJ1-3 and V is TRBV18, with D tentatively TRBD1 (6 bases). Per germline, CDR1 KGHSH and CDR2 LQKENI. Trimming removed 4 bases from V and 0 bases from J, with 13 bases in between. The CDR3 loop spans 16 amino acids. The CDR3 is CASSRRDTDSGNTIYF. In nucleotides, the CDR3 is TGTGCCAGCTCACGCCGGGACACAGACTCTGGAAACACCATATATTTT.

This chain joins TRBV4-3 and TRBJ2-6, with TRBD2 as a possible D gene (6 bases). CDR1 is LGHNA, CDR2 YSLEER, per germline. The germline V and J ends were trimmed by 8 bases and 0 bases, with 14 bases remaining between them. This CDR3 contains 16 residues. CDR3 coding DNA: TGCGCCAGCGGGGCGGGGACGGGCTCTGGGGCCAACGTCCTGACTTTC. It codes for CASGAGTGSGANVLTF.

CDR3 loop: CASSLSPLMNTEAFF. As DNA, the CDR3 is TGTGCCAGCAGCTTATCACCCCTAATGAACACTGAAGCTTTCTTT. This chain joins TRBV7-9 and TRBJ1-1; D remains unclear. The germline gives CDR1 SEHNR, CDR2 FQNEAQ (reference sequence). The CDR3 extends over 15 amino acids. With 2 bases removed from V and 0 bases from J, the gap between germline ends came to 10 bases. Based on the CDR3 plus reference TRBV7-9 and TRBJ1-1, the full variable domain is DTGVSQNPRHKITKRGQNVTFRCDPISEHNRLYWYRQTLGQGPEFLTYFQNEAQLEKSRLLSDRFSAERPKGSFSTLEIQRTEQGDSAMYLCASSLSPLMNTEAFFGQGTRLTVV.

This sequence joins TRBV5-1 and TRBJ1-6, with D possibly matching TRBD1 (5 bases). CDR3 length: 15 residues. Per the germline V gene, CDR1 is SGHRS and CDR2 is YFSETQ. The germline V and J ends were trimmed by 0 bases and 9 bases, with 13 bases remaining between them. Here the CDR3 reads CASSLGPDRSSPLHF. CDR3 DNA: TGCGCCAGCAGCTTGGGCCCCGACAGAAGTTCACCCCTCCACTTT. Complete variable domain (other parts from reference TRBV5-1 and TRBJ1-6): KAGVTQTPRYLIKTRGQQVTLSCSPISGHRSVSWYQQTPGQGLQFLFEYFSETQRNKGNFPGRFSGRQFSNSRSEMNVSTLELGDSALYLCASSLGPDRSSPLHFGNGTRLTVT.

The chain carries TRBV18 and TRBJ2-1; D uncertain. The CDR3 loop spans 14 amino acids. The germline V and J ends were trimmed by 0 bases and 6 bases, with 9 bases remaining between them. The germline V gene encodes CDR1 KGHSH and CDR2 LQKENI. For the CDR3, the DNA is TGTGCCAGCTCACCACCCGGTCCGGGCAATGAGCAGTTCTTC. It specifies CASSPPGPGNEQFF. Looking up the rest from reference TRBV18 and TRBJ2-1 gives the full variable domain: NAGVMQNPRHLVRRRGQEARLRCSPMKGHSHVYWYRQLPEEGLKFMVYLQKENIIDESGMPKERFSAEFPKEGPSILRIQQVVRGDSAAYFCASSPPGPGNEQFFGPGTRLTVL.

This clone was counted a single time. CDR3 protein: CASSYYTGELFF. DNA of the CDR3: TGTGCCAGCAGTTACTACACCGGGGAGCTGTTTTTT. This rearrangement joins TRBV6-2 or TRBV6-3 to TRBJ2-2, with D unclear. V gave up 1 base and J gave up 3 bases, with 0 bases separating them. Germline CDR1 and CDR2: MNHEY and SVGEGT. This CDR3 is built from 12 residues.